This T cell receptor (beta chain) was recovered during a study of cytomegalovirus exposure and HLA in healthy donors. Method: immunoSEQ multiplex PCR; TCRdb's copy keeps in-frame clones and lacks some. This table has over 100,000 clones, 85% to 90% appearing once. This CDR3 spans 15 amino acids. Germline V gene sequence: CDR1 SEHNR, CDR2 FQNEAQ (reference sequence). J was trimmed by 1 base and V by 5 bases; bases with no gene match: 5. This clone has only one observation. Sequenced sample: PBMCs. This clonotype was sampled from a woman younger than 35 in good health and CMV-seropositive. The chain links TRBV7-9 to TRBJ1-3; the match to TRBD1 covers 7 bases. This chain's CDR3 is CASSHVRGSGNTIYF. Written as DNA, the CDR3 is TGTGCCAGCAGCCACGTCAGGGGGTCTGGAAACACCATATATTTT.